This is a list of T cell receptor beta chains from one sample in a study of cytomegalovirus exposure and HLA in healthy donors. Here immunoSEQ multiplex PCR was the method, and the copy in TCRdb shows in-frame clones only, minus some. The sample lists 150,000 to 200,000 clones; around 84% were seen once. The sequencing input was PBMCs. The receptors originated from a woman aged 18 to 35 in good health and CMV-seronegative. CDR3s include the opening cysteine and the closing phenylalanine or tryptophan. Fields, in order: D gene, J gene, V gene, CDR3 protein. The D gene is left open where the match is weak.

TRBD2	TRBJ2-7	TRBV5-1	CASSPGEGEQYF
-	TRBJ2-7	TRBV5-4	CASSPPGHSREQYF
TRBD1	TRBJ2-3	TRBV6-1	CASTEAGGRSTDTQYF
-	TRBJ1-2	TRBV29-1	CSVEGGGGGYTF
TRBD2	TRBJ2-1	TRBV5-1	CASSTSSGRAYEQFF
TRBD1	TRBJ2-7	TRBV5-1	CASSLAFGQAISYEQYF
-	TRBJ2-2	TRBV21-1	CASSTGTVNTGELFF
-	TRBJ1-1	TRBV14	CASSPFRGWNTEAFF
TRBD1	TRBJ1-5	TRBV6-1	CASRTGVSNQPQHF
TRBD1	TRBJ1-3	TRBV6-1	CASSAGRDRVSGNTIYF
-	TRBJ2-7	TRBV28	CATQGGLNPQYF
TRBD1	TRBJ2-2	TRBV19	CASSMGWTGGGTGELFF
-	TRBJ2-6	TRBV6-4	CASSDSPQSGANVLTF
TRBD2	TRBJ2-7	TRBV30	CAWSPPGERGFYEQYF
-	TRBJ1-6	TRBV30	CAWSTGNSPLHF
-	TRBJ1-4	TRBV19	CASSKGLRGATNEKLFF
-	TRBJ1-1	TRBV4-1	CASSQGQNPTEAFF
-	TRBJ2-3	TRBV6-5	CASSPGRGPDTQYF
TRBD1	TRBJ1-4	TRBV4-2	CASSRPSGTGNEKLFF